This T cell receptor beta chain was sequenced during a study of blood T cell repertoires in COVID-19. About the research overall: Donors in the United States, Italy and Spain gave samples during acute or convalescent COVID-19. T cells, B-cell-depleted T cells, or PBMCs supplied cDNA or gDNA.

In the original analysis: Estimated nucleated cell counts came from reference gene primer amplification. The data were produced by immunoSEQ multiplex PCR, yet TCRdb's version contains in-frame clones alone and is incomplete. The D gene and trimming were derived from the DNA, and the V and J assignments and clone size from that table. The sample includes 59,000 or so clones, 70% to 90% of them seen just once. The clonotype originates from a human donor in a cohort sampled during active COVID-19. Source material: peripheral blood.

DNA for the CDR3: TGTGCCAGCAGTGCCGCGGGGACAGGGGGCTATGAAAAACTGTTTTTT. Translating gives CASSAAGTGGYEKLFF. J is TRBJ1-4 and V is TRBV6-1; TRBD1 agrees at 12 bases. Germline loops: CDR1 MNHNS, CDR2 SASEGT. This CDR3 has 16 amino acids. J lost 6 bases, V lost 4 bases, and 6 bases had no gene match.